This T cell receptor beta chain was sequenced in a study of OX40 agonist ivuxolimab in advanced cancers. Study-level background: Three patients showed partial responses: one hepatocellular carcinoma and two cutaneous melanoma cases. Whole-study results and caveats: Researchers report that CD8+ T cells had, on average, more expanded clones than CD4+. Patients with a partial response at 0.1-3.0 mg/kg had among the lowest clonal expansion.

Note on this clone: Its specificity is not known.

Assay: immunoSEQ multiplex PCR; the TCRdb copy retains only in-frame clones and omits some. The sample shows 35,000 to 40,000 clones, around 73% of them seen only once. CDR3 length: 14 residues. In germline, CDR1 is SGDLS, CDR2 YYNGEE. V lost 5 bases and J 9 bases, leaving 15 bases between the germline ends. This specimen consisted of CD4+ or CD8+ T cells sorted from blood, obtained in a trial of the OX40 agonist ivuxolimab. This TCR was sampled from an adult with an advanced solid tumor such as melanoma, head and neck, liver or kidney cancer. The rearrangement joins TRBV9 to TRBJ1-6; maybe TRBD1 (5 bases). The CDR3 spells CASRAGGVGSPLHF. The CDR3 nucleotides are TGTGCCAGCAGAGCGGGGGGGGTCGGTTCACCCCTCCACTTT.